This TCR beta chain derives from a study of vaccination effects on CD4 cells after COVID-19. Overall study: Every participant took two doses of the BNT162b2 or mRNA-1273 vaccine.

Antigen-specific CD4+ T cells were expanded (with viral peptide pools) by the ViraFEST assay ahead of sequencing. Investigators separated out CD4+ T cells once around nine days of culture had passed. Absence of prior SARS-CoV-2 infection characterized the vaccine recipients, who showed negative nucleocapsid antibodies. On days 3 and 7, fresh IL-2 medium replaced half the medium. Here immunoSEQ multiplex PCR was the method, and the copy in TCRdb shows in-frame clones only, minus some. The table includes tens of thousands of clones, approximately 71% detected once. Losses at the gene ends were 7 bases for V and 2 bases for J; bases not matched to a gene: 17. Germline V gives CDR1 SGHRS, CDR2 YFSETQ. The CDR3 length is 19 residues. General observations from the study: Convalescent patients were scarce in the study, and it lacked early post-infection timepoints. Infection-derived and vaccine-derived clones contracted markedly late after vaccination.

Concerning this clone itself: What it recognizes is unknown.

This material consisted of CD4+ T cells from PBMCs cultured with HCoV-OC43 spike peptides, taken before COVID-19 vaccination. The subset: HCoV-OC43 spike overlapping peptide pool stimulation. This sequence was found in a human donor who received a COVID-19 vaccine. V usage is TRBV5-1 and J usage is TRBJ2-5; 13 bases line up with TRBD2. The CDR3 DNA reads as TGCGCCAGCGCTTATGACCCGACTAGCGGGAGGAAATCTCAAGAGACCCAGTACTTC. Its translation: CASAYDPTSGRKSQETQYF.